This record concerns one T cell receptor beta chain sequence. The data are from a study of cytomegalovirus exposure and HLA in healthy donors. This CDR3 has 15 residues. Looked up from germline, CDR1 is ENHRY and CDR2 is SYGVKD. With V trimmed by 6 bases and J by 1 base, 5 bases remained unmatched. In the PCR, 60 Vbeta and 13 Jbeta primers were used. TCRdb's table, derived via immunoSEQ multiplex PCR, lists solely in-frame clones and lacks some. The top ten clones hold roughly 15% of a sample with 90,000 to 140,000 clones, 9.5% to 15% of them seen once. The chain carries TRBV10-3 and TRBJ2-1; 8 nucleotides line up with TRBD1. The sequence derives from a man between 35 and 55 years old in good health and CMV-seropositive. The sequenced sample was PBMCs. The CDR3 region is CAISPTGGSYNEQFF. The DNA for the CDR3 is TGTGCCATCAGCCCAACAGGGGGGTCCTACAATGAGCAGTTCTTC.